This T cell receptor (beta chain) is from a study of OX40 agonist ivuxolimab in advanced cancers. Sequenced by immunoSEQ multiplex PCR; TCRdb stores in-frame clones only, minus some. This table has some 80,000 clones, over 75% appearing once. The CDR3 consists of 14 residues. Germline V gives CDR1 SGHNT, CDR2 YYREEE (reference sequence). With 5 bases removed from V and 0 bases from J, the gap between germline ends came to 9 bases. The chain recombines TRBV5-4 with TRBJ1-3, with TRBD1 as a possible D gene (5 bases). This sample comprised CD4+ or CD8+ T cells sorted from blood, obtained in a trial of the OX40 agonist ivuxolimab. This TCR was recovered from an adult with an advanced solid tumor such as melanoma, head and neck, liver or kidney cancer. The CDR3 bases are TGTGCCAGCAGAAGTCAGGGCTCTGGAAACACCATATATTTT. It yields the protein CASRSQGSGNTIYF.